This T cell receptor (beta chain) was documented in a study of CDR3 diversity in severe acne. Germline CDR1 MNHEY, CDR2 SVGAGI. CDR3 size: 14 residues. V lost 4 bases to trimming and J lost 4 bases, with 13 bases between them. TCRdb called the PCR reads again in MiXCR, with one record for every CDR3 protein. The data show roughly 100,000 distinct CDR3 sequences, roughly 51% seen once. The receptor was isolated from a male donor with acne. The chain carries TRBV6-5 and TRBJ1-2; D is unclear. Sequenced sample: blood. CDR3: CASSSQTDFYGYTF. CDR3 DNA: TGTGCCAGCAGTTCTCAAACAGATTTCTATGGCTACACCTTC.